This paragraph reports one T cell receptor (beta chain). Its target is unknown. Other DNA sequences of this sample code for an identical CDR3. Original handling: Across clinicopathological groups, CDR3 differences served as the basis for building a distant-metastasis classifier for papillary thyroid cancer. From the PCR reads, TCRdb re-called clones with MiXCR. These V and J calls originate from TCRdb's pipeline instead of the authors' own analysis. The sample lists about 6,600 clones, 30% to 45% occurring once. The sample belongs to a study of metastatic and nonmetastatic thyroid tumors. Study at large: Patients with malignant and benign thyroid disease provided blood and tumor or nodule tissue, whose repertoires were compared.

Thyroid surgery had not been preceded by any treatment in any patient. V trimming: 0 bases; J trimming: 3 bases; junction bases outside the gene matches: 11. From germline, CDR1 is DFQATT and CDR2 SNEGSKA (reference sequence). The CDR3 length is 17 residues. Findings of the study overall: Reportedly, malignant thyroid tumors had significantly higher TCR beta diversity than benign nodules, in blood and tumor.

The gene calls are TRBV20-1 and TRBJ2-7; the match to TRBD2 covers 10 bases. The origin of this receptor is a female donor with papillary thyroid cancer or a benign thyroid nodule (not recorded which). Some clones in this sample may be carry-over from other donors' samples. Sequencing was carried out using adjacent normal tissue. The CDR3 nucleotides read TGCAGTGCTAGAGATCCTGATCCTAGCGGGAGTTTCTACGAGCAGTACTTC. This sequence encodes CSARDPDPSGSFYEQYF.